The 27 T cell receptor beta chains listed next were all sequenced from one sample in a study of cytomegalovirus exposure and HLA in healthy donors. PCR employed 60 Vbeta and 13 Jbeta primers. Assay used: immunoSEQ multiplex PCR; TCRdb lists only in-frame clones, some missing. The table lists around 63,000 clones, 80% to 90% of them singletons, with 2.5% to 3% in the top ten. The sequenced sample was PBMCs. These receptors were taken from a woman in her thirties in good health and CMV-seronegative.

The rearrangement joins TRBV6-5 to TRBJ1-1; D perhaps matches TRBD1 (6 bases). This CDR3 is built from 15 residues. V was cut by 0 bases and J by 1 base, with 9 bases left in between. From germline, CDR1 is MNHEY and CDR2 SVGAGI. This CDR3 is CASSYSRGGNTEAFF. DNA of the CDR3: TGTGCCAGCAGTTACTCGAGGGGGGGGAACACTGAAGCTTTCTTT.

The rearrangement joins TRBV6-5 to TRBJ1-6; 10 nucleotides agree with TRBD1. With V trimmed by 8 bases and J by 14 bases, 9 bases remained unmatched. The CDR3 is 13 amino acids. Germline V gene sequence: CDR1 MNHEY, CDR2 SVGAGI. The CDR3 here is CASGIRQGASLHF. CDR3 bases: TGTGCCAGCGGAATTCGACAGGGGGCCTCCCTCCACTTT.

This rearrangement joins TRBV12-5 to TRBJ1-5, with D maybe TRBD1 (6 bases). The CDR3 loop spans 19 amino acids. Per germline, CDR1 LGHNT and CDR2 FRNRAP. The V end was cut by 1 base, the J end by 2 bases, with 21 bases between. Written as DNA, the CDR3 is TGTGCTAGTGGTTTGGGACATGTCACGGGGGGCGCGGGCAATCAGCCCCAGCATTTT. Its translation: CASGLGHVTGGAGNQPQHF.

This chain joins TRBV4-1 and TRBJ2-5, with TRBD2 identical over 11 bases. Germline values: CDR1 MGHRA, CDR2 YSYEKL. Germline trimming cut 4 bases from V and 0 bases from J; bases unmatched to any gene: 4. The CDR3 is made up of 16 amino acids. CDR3 sequence: CASSLGLADHQETQYF. The CDR3 nucleotides read TGCGCCAGCAGCCTGGGACTAGCGGACCACCAAGAGACCCAGTACTTC.

The chain recombines TRBV30 with TRBJ2-7; 9 bases are shared with TRBD2. Germline trimming cut 3 bases from V and 2 bases from J; bases unmatched to any gene: 8. From germline, CDR1 is GTSNPN and CDR2 SVGIG (reference sequence). This CDR3 has 15 amino acids. The CDR3 is CAWRIGLAGTYEQYF. CDR3 DNA sequence: TGTGCCTGGAGGATCGGGCTAGCGGGGACCTACGAGCAGTACTTC.

The rearrangement uses TRBV5-4 and TRBJ1-4; possibly TRBD1 for D (5 bases). The CDR3 has 13 amino acids. In germline, CDR1 is SGHNT, CDR2 YYREEE (reference sequence). Trimming pared 5 bases from V and 7 bases from J, leaving 12 bases between. The CDR3 DNA reads as TGTGCCAGCAGTCAGGGTCAGGGTGAAAAACTGTTTTTT. Translated: CASSQGQGEKLFF.

The V call is TRBV18, the J call TRBJ2-2; TRBD2 aligns across 12 bases. Germline V gives CDR1 KGHSH, CDR2 LQKENI. CDR3 length: 18 amino acids. V dropped 3 bases and J dropped 5; count of bases not matched to a gene: 10. The CDR3 loop is CASSPFTSGGPQTGELFF. The CDR3 DNA is TGTGCCAGCTCACCCTTCACTAGCGGGGGGCCACAAACCGGGGAGCTGTTTTTT.

The CDR3 loop reads CASSQDSAAGNTIYF. The CDR3 DNA is TGCGCCAGCAGCCAAGATTCTGCGGCGGGAAACACCATATATTTT. V gene TRBV4-3 combines with J gene TRBJ1-3; no clear D gene. The CDR3 covers 15 residues. The germline V gene has CDR1 LGHNA and CDR2 YSLEER. The ends were cut back, 0 bases at V and 4 bases at J, with 10 bases in the middle.

The chain joins TRBV27 to TRBJ2-1; D is unresolved. The V end lost 7 bases, the J end lost 9 bases, and 13 bases lay between the germline ends. The germline CDR1 and CDR2 sequences are MNHEY and SMNVEV (reference sequence). CDR3 length equals 12 residues. The DNA of the CDR3 is TGTGCCAGCAATAGCCCTCTCGGTGAGCAGTTCTTC. It codes for CASNSPLGEQFF.

The rearrangement uses TRBV27 and TRBJ1-6, with D possibly matching TRBD1 (5 bases). The V gene's germline CDR1 is MNHEY and CDR2 SMNVEV (reference sequence). This CDR3 contains 15 residues. The V end was cut by 2 bases, the J end by 5 bases, with 10 bases between. DNA for the CDR3: TGTGCCAGCAGTTTAGTAGGGACTAATAATTCACCCCTCCACTTT. Its protein product is CASSLVGTNNSPLHF.

DNA of the CDR3: TGTGCCAGCAGTGGCTCCGGCAGGGTCACTGAAGCTTTCTTT. It encodes CASSGSGRVTEAFF. The chain employs TRBV6-6 and TRBJ1-1; D may be TRBD1 (5 bases). CDR1 is MNHNY and CDR2 is SVGAGI in the germline V gene (reference sequence). V shed 5 bases and J shed 4 bases, with 14 bases lying between them. The CDR3 has 14 residues.

This clone appeared a few times. One end of the junction varies from germline; a read error may be responsible. The J gene is TRBJ2-7, the V gene TRBV27, with TRBD2 matching 9 bases. The CDR3 consists of 16 residues. The germline V gene encodes CDR1 MNHEY and CDR2 SMNVEV (reference sequence). The chain's CDR3 is CASGIYPGTSSDEQYF. In DNA, the CDR3 is TGTGCCAGCGGAATTTACCCCGGGACTAGCTCCGACGAGCAGTACTTC.

The chain couples TRBV5-1 to TRBJ2-1; D ambiguous. CDR3 length: 15 residues. Trimming removed 2 bases at V and 5 bases at J, with 14 bases between. CDR1 is SGHRS and CDR2 is YFSETQ in the germline V gene. CDR3 coding DNA: TGCGCCAGCAGCTTTACTCATGACGCGGACAATGAGCAGTTCTTC. It translates to CASSFTHDADNEQFF. Combining the CDR3 with reference TRBV5-1 and TRBJ2-1 gives the whole variable domain KAGVTQTPRYLIKTRGQQVTLSCSPISGHRSVSWYQQTPGQGLQFLFEYFSETQRNKGNFPGRFSGRQFSNSRSEMNVSTLELGDSALYLCASSFTHDADNEQFFGPGTRLTVL.

The genes are TRBV5-1 and TRBJ2-5; D may be TRBD1 (5 bases). From germline, CDR1 is SGHRS and CDR2 YFSETQ. The CDR3 runs 12 residues. The V end lost 0 bases, the J end lost 6 bases, and 6 bases lay between the germline ends. The CDR3 coding sequence is TGCGCCAGCAGCTTGGAGGGGAAGACCCAGTACTTC. This sequence encodes CASSLEGKTQYF.

This sequence joins TRBV15 and TRBJ2-3; 8 bases are shared with TRBD1. Unmatched junction bases numbered 8, after V lost 3 bases and J lost 3 bases. Germline lookup yields CDR1 LNHNV and CDR2 YYDKDF (reference sequence). This CDR3 contains 16 residues. CDR3 amino acids: CATSRPGTGGTDTQYF. The CDR3 coding sequence is TGTGCCACCAGCAGGCCCGGGACAGGTGGTACAGATACGCAGTATTTT.

In regard to this clone: The missing conserved phenylalanine or tryptophan at the end of this CDR3 makes a read error likely. The DNA is left out, because the CDR3 cannot be placed on it with certainty; the CDR3 is given as TCRdb lists it. The V call is TRBV4-2, the J call TRBJ2-7; TRBD1, as called in the table, went unchecked against the DNA. In germline, CDR1 is LGHNA, CDR2 YNFKEQ. Including both end residues, the CDR3 is 9 amino acids long. CDR3 sequence: CASSQRGPN.

The CDR3 loop reads CASSPQGSEQYF. In DNA, the CDR3 is TGTGCCAGCTCACCACAGGGGTCCGAGCAGTACTTC. V and J are TRBV18 and TRBJ2-7, with a weak D call TRBD1 (5 bases). The V gene's germline CDR1 is KGHSH and CDR2 LQKENI. Trimming removed 1 base at V and 6 bases at J, with 7 bases between. The CDR3 spans 12 residues.

This chain joins TRBV4-1 and TRBJ1-3; possible D gene TRBD1, 5 bases. Trimming removed 0 bases from V and 6 bases from J, with 15 bases in between. The length of the CDR3 is 16 residues. CDR1 is MGHRA, CDR2 YSYEKL, per germline. The CDR3 sequence: CASSQDRYGTPNTIYF. The CDR3 nucleotides are TGCGCCAGCAGCCAAGATCGTTACGGGACTCCAAACACCATATATTTT.

The CDR3 sequence is CASSPGGVSGYTF. The CDR3 DNA is TGTGCCAGCAGCCCCGGAGGGGTGAGTGGCTACACCTTC. The rearrangement links TRBV6-5 to TRBJ1-2; D is perhaps TRBD1 (5 bases). This CDR3 has 13 residues. The V and J ends lost 6 bases and 7 bases respectively, with 15 bases between them. Germline V gives CDR1 MNHEY, CDR2 SVGAGI.

This clone was seen only a few times. This sequence joins TRBV28 and TRBJ2-2, with D maybe TRBD1 (6 bases). Germline loops: CDR1 MDHEN, CDR2 SYDVKM. The CDR3 length is 17 residues. Trimming removed 6 bases from V and 0 bases from J, with 17 bases in between. The CDR3 is CASSPPYRASNTGELFF. The DNA of the CDR3 is TGTGCCAGCAGCCCGCCTTACAGGGCCTCGAACACCGGGGAGCTGTTTTTT.

The chain combines TRBV12-5 with TRBJ1-5, with D tentatively TRBD1 (5 bases). V was pared by 0 bases and J by 0 bases, with 9 bases between. The CDR3 has 16 amino acids. Germline V CDR1 and CDR2: LGHNT, FRNRAP. The chain's CDR3 is CASGLVQGTSNQPQHF. The CDR3, as DNA: TGTGCTAGTGGTTTGGTCCAGGGAACTAGCAATCAGCCCCAGCATTTT.

The rearrangement links TRBV27 to TRBJ1-6; D remains unclear. The V end lost 6 bases, the J end lost 9 bases, and 21 bases lay between the germline ends. The CDR3 sequence is 16 residues long. Germline V gives CDR1 MNHEY, CDR2 SMNVEV (reference sequence). CDR3 nucleotides: TGTGCCAGCAGCACCAAAGAAGGAGGCCAACTTTCACCCCTCCACTTT. Its translation is CASSTKEGGQLSPLHF.

V and J are TRBV9 and TRBJ1-1, with D tentatively TRBD1 (5 bases). Per germline, CDR1 SGDLS and CDR2 YYNGEE. V was shortened by 3 bases and J by 0 bases, with 9 bases between the two germline ends. This CDR3 comprises 14 residues. The CDR3 loop is CASSARQMNTEAFF. The CDR3 DNA reads as TGTGCCAGCAGCGCTCGACAGATGAACACTGAAGCTTTCTTT. Together with reference TRBV9 and TRBJ1-1, the CDR3 gives the full variable domain: DSGVTQTPKHLITATGQRVTLRCSPRSGDLSVYWYQQSLDQGLQFLIQYYNGEERAKGNILERFSAQQFPDLHSELNLSSLELGDSALYFCASSARQMNTEAFFGQGTRLTVV.

J is TRBJ1-2 and V is TRBV9, with TRBD1 matching over 7 bases. The trim removed 2 bases at V and 6 bases at J, leaving 10 bases unmatched. The germline V gene encodes CDR1 SGDLS and CDR2 YYNGEE. The CDR3 runs 15 residues. CDR3: CASSVEGGGFNGYTF. CDR3 nucleotides: TGTGCCAGCAGCGTCGAAGGGGGCGGTTTTAATGGCTACACCTTC.

V and J are TRBV11-2 and TRBJ2-5, with TRBD1 matching 7 bases. Trimming at V came to 2 bases and at J to 3 bases, leaving 6 bases not matched to a gene. CDR1 is SGHAT, CDR2 FQNNGV, per germline. The CDR3 loop spans 15 amino acids. CDR3 nucleotides: TGTGCCAGCAGCTTAAGGACAGGCACCGAAGAGACCCAGTACTTC. It encodes CASSLRTGTEETQYF.

The chain couples TRBV19 to TRBJ2-2, with D unresolved. Trimming stripped 7 bases from V and 3 bases from J, with 12 bases between. The CDR3 is made up of 14 amino acids. CDR1 and CDR2 from the germline V gene are LNHDA and SQIVND (reference sequence). CDR3: CASTAYPYTGELFF. CDR3 DNA: TGTGCCAGTACTGCCTACCCCTACACCGGGGAGCTGTTTTTT.

This chain uses TRBV28 with TRBJ1-2; 9 nucleotides agree with TRBD1. The CDR3 consists of 13 residues. Unmatched junction bases numbered 3, after V lost 8 bases and J lost 2 bases. Germline V CDR1 and CDR2: MDHEN, SYDVKM. CDR3 coding DNA: TGTGCCAGCGAAGACAGGGGGAACTATGGCTACACCTTC. Protein: CASEDRGNYGYTF.